This T cell receptor (beta chain) was documented in a study of blood T cell repertoires in COVID-19. Study background: Sources were T cells, B-cell-depleted T cells, or PBMCs; the material itself was cDNA or gDNA.

In the authors' workflow: It was from reference gene primer amplification that nucleated cell counts were estimated. Sequencing used immunoSEQ multiplex PCR; TCRdb keeps in-frame clones, though not all of them. V and J calls and clone size are given by that table; D and trimming were obtained from the DNA. This sample carries 150,000 to 180,000 clones, more than 85% of them seen once, and the ten largest clones take around 2.5%. V was clipped by 3 bases and J by 4 bases; unmatched bases: 5. The CDR3 covers 14 residues. The germline V gene encodes CDR1 MDHEN and CDR2 SYDVKM. A single count supports this clone.

The sample comprised peripheral blood. The chain carries TRBV28 and TRBJ1-2, with 7 nucleotides matching TRBD1. This receptor was obtained from a woman aged 70-85 years with acute or convalescent COVID-19. The CDR3 DNA is TGTGCCAGCAGTTTTGGGCAGGGGGTCTATGGCTACACCTTC. Protein product: CASSFGQGVYGYTF.